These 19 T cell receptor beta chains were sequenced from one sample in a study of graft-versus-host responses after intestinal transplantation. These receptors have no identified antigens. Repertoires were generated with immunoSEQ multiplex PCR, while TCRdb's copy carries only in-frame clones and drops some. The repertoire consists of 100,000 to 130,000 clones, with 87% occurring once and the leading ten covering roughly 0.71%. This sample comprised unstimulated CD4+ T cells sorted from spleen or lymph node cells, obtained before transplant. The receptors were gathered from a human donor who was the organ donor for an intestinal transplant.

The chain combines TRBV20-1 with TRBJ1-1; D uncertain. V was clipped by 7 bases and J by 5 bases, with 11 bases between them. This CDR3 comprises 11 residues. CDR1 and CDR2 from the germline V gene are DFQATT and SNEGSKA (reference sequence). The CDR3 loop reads CSVLSGTEAFF. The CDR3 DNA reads TGCAGTGTCCTATCCGGGACTGAAGCTTTCTTT.

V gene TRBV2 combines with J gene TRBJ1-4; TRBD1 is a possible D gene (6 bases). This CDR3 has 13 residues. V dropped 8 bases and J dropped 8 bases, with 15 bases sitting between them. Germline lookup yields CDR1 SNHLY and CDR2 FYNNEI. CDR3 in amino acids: CASGGDTGEKLFF. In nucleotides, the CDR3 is TGTGCCAGCGGTGGGGACACGGGGGAAAAACTGTTTTTT.

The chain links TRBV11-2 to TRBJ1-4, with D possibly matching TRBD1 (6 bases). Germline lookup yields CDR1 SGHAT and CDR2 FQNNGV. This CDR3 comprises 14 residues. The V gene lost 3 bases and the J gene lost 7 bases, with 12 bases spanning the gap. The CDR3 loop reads CASSFQGGREKLFF. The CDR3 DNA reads TGTGCCAGCAGCTTCCAAGGGGGGCGTGAAAAACTGTTTTTT.

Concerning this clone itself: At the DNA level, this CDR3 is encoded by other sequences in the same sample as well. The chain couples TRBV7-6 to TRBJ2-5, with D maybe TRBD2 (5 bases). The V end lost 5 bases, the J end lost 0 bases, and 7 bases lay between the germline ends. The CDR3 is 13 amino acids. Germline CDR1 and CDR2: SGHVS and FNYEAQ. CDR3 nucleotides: TGTGCCAGCAGCCGCGGGCACCAAGAGACCCAGTACTTC. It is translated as CASSRGHQETQYF.

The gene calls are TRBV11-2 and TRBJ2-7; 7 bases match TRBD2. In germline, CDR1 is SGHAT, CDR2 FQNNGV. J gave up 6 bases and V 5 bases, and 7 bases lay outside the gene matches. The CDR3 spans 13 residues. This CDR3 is CASSPWRGFEQYF. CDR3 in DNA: TGTGCCAGCAGCCCCTGGCGGGGGTTCGAGCAGTACTTC.

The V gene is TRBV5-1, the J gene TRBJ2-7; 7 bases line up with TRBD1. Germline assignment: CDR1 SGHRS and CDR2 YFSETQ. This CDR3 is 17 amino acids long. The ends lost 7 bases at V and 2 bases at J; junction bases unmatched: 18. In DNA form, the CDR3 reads TGCGCCAGCCAGGCCAGGGGGAGAGGCGGTTCCACCTACGAGCAGTACTTC. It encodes CASQARGRGGSTYEQYF.

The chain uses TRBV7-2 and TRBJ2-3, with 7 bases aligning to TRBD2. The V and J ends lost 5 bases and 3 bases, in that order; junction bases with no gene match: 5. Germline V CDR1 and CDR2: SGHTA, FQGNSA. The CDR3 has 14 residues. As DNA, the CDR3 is TGTGCCAGCAGCCGAACGGGAGGTACAGATACGCAGTATTTT. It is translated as CASSRTGGTDTQYF.

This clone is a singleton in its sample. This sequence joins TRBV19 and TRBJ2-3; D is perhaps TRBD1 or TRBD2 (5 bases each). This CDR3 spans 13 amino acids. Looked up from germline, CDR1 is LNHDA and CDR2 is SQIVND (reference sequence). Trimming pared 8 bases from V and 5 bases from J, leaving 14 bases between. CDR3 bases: TGTGCCAGTGAGAGGGGAGATCTAGATACGCAGTATTTT. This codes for CASERGDLDTQYF.

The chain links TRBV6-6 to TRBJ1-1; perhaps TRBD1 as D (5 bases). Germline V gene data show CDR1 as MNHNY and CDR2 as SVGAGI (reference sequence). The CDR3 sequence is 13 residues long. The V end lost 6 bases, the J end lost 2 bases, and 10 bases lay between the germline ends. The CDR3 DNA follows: TGTGCCAGCAGGAGGGGCCCTAACACTGAAGCTTTCTTT. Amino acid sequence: CASRRGPNTEAFF.

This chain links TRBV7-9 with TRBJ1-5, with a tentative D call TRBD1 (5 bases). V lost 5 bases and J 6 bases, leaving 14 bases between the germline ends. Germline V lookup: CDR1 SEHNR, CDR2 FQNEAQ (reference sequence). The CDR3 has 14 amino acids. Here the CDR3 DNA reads TGTGCCAGCAGCGTCACAGGAGCAATTCAGCCCCAGCATTTT. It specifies CASSVTGAIQPQHF.

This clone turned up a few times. The CDR3 sequence is CASSPTRRGGDEKLFF. CDR3 coding DNA: TGTGCCAGCAGCCCGACCCGCAGGGGAGGGGATGAAAAACTGTTTTTT. V and J are TRBV7-9 and TRBJ1-4, with D tentatively TRBD1 (6 bases). With 5 bases removed from V and 6 bases from J, the gap between germline ends came to 19 bases. The germline gives CDR1 SEHNR, CDR2 FQNEAQ (reference sequence). CDR3 length: 16 residues.

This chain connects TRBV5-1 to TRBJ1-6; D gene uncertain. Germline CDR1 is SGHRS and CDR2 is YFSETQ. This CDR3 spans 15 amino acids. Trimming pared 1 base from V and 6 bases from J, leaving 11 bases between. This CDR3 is CASSLSTVPNSPLHF. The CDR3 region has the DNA TGCGCCAGCAGCTTGAGCACCGTTCCTAATTCACCCCTCCACTTT.

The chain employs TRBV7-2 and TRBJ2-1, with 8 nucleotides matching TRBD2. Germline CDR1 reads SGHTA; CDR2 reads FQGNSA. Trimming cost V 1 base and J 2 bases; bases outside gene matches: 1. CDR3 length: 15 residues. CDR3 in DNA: TGTGCCAGCAGCTTAGGGCGGGGGGCCTACAATGAGCAGTTCTTC. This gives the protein CASSLGRGAYNEQFF.

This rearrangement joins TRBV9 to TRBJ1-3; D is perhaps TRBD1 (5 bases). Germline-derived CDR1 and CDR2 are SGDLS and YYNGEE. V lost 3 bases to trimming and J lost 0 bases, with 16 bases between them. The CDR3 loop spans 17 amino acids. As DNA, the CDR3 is TGTGCCAGCAGCGCAAGACTTCGACAGTACTCTGGAAACACCATATATTTT. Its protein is CASSARLRQYSGNTIYF.

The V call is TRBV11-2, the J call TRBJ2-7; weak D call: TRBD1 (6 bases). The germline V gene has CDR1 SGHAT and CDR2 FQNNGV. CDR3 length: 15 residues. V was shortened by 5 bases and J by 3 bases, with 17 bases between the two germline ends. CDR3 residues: CASSLSGTLLYEQYF. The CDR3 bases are TGTGCCAGCAGCCTTTCCGGGACACTACTCTACGAGCAGTACTTC.

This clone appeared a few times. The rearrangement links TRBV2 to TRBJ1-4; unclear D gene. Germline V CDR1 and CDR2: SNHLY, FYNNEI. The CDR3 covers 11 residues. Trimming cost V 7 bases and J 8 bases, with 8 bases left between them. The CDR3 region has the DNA TGTGCCAGCACCCGGGCAGAAAAACTGTTTTTT. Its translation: CASTRAEKLFF.

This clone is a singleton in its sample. CDR3 sequence (DNA): TGTGCCAGTAGTATAGCCGGGACAGGGAGGACCCAGTACTTC. This gives the protein CASSIAGTGRTQYF. The chain uses TRBV19 and TRBJ2-5; 9 nucleotides line up with TRBD1. V was clipped by 1 base and J by 7 bases; unmatched bases: 4. This CDR3 has 14 residues. From germline, CDR1 is LNHDA and CDR2 SQIVND (reference sequence).

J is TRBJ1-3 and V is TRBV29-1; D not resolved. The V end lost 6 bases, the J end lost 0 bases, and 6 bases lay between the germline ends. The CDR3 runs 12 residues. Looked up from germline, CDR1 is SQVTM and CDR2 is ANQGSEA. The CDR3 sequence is CSVEYSGNTIYF. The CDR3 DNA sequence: TGCAGCGTGGAGTACTCTGGAAACACCATATATTTT.

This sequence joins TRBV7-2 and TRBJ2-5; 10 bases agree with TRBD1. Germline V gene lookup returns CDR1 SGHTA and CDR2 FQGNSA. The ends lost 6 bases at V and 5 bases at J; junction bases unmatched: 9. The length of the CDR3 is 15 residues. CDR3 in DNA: TGTGCCAGCAGACTACCGGGACAGGGGAGTGAGACCCAGTACTTC. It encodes CASRLPGQGSETQYF.